The sequence of this T cell receptor beta chain was determined in a study of blood T cell repertoires in COVID-19 (dated by TCRdb to 2018 to 2020). The study in broad terms: Samples from collaborators originated in the United States, Italy and Spain and spanned both the acute and convalescent phases of COVID-19. The repertoires were made available in a free public database intended to serve as a resource for research on the immune response to SARS-CoV-2. The samples were drawn from two sources: the first 160 participants of the ongoing ImmuneRACE study, and 1,254 subjects contributed by 6 global collaborators. The material from the prospective study consisted of cDNA or gDNA derived from T cells, B-cell-depleted T cells, or PBMCs. Subjects who had been exposed to COVID-19, were actively infected with it, or had recovered from it provided the deeply sampled blood TCRbeta repertoires that made up the dataset. Sample metadata almost always included a de-identified subject ID, COVID-19 status, age in years and sex. Where HLA class I and class II types were available, the types were taken from metadata supplied by the sample provider, not from assay-based typing.

Comments on this clone: No antigen is known for it. Base-call qualities are not available, and no considerably larger clone is one nucleotide away.

TCRbeta CDR3 regions were amplified from genomic DNA using the immunoSEQ Assay, a bias-controlled multiplex PCR. As for the authors' bioinformatics: The number of nucleated cells in each sample was estimated from the amplification of reference gene primers within the assay. To quantify the absolute abundance of each unique TCRbeta CDR3 rearrangement, sequence reads were collapsed and filtered. For each sample, productive Simpson clonality was calculated as the square root of Simpson's diversity index across productive rearrangements. TCRdb obtained this table from immuneACCESS and retained in-frame rearrangements with V and J assigned. These tables miss some clones; where compared with another copy, unresolved V genes account for less than half of the shortfall, and the remainder is unexplained. The V and J calls and clone size are taken from that table; D and trimming were inferred from the DNA. The sample table shows fewer than 250,000 clones, and 70% to 90% are seen once. The ten largest clones add up to roughly 12% of the sample.

The CDR3 holds 16 amino acids from the cysteine to the phenylalanine. Kept here is only the CDR3 DNA, which spans 48 bases and is read in frame from base 1. Clipping removes 1 base from V and 1 base from J, with 4 as the unmatched junction base count. CDR1 and CDR2, per the germline V gene (reference sequence), are SGHAT and FQDESV. At one collaborating source in Seattle, patients were enrolled during active infection and were followed longitudinally through the course of disease. Each collaborating institution followed its own protocols to collect whole blood in K2EDTA tubes. For TCRbeta analysis, collaborator samples were shipped as frozen whole blood, as isolated PBMCs, or as DNA extracted from either sample type. Paper-wide results and their limitations: Clinical and demographic metadata were provided uncurated, with the amount varying by source and participant.

The sample was peripheral blood. The TCR was taken from a man in his fifties with COVID-19, enrolled during active disease. The chain couples TRBV11-1 to TRBJ2-1; TRBD2 agrees with 7 junctional bases. The DNA reads TGTGCCAGCAGCTTAGAGGGGAGGGTTTCCTACAATGAGCAGTTCTTC. Its protein product is CASSLEGRVSYNEQFF.